In this sample, the clone carrying this TCR beta chain turned up many times. Its antigen is unknown. The source of the sample is a study of breast tumors, draining lymph nodes, adjacent tissues. Trimming removed 5 bases from V and 4 bases from J; junction bases left unmatched: 3. Germline loops: CDR1 MNHEY, CDR2 SVGAGI. The CDR3 contains 13 residues. TCRdb ran MiXCR on the multiplex PCR reads and lists one entry per CDR3 protein. The sample has about 180,000 distinct CDR3 sequences; about 30% are singletons. Breast cancer patients provided tissue from their axillary draining lymph nodes. Study-wide points: Compared with basal-like, luminal-like tumors shared significantly more repertoire with nontumor tissue. Findings are consistent with lymph node origin and intratumoral expansion of most tumor T cells. Tumor TCR diversity was below lymph nodes but above nontumor tissue.

Sequences were obtained from axillary lymph node tissue. This TCR was recovered from a female donor with breast cancer. Some clones in this sample may be carry-over from other donors' samples. V usage is TRBV6-5 and J usage is TRBJ1-2, with 8 bases fitting TRBD1. The CDR3: CASSLGQAYGYTF. The CDR3 DNA follows: TGTGCCAGCAGTCTGGGACAGGCCTATGGCTACACCTTC.